This TCR beta chain was profiled in a study of blood T cell repertoires in COVID-19. Study in general: Samples came from the United States, Italy and Spain, spanning acute and convalescent COVID-19. PBMCs, B-cell-depleted T cells, or T cells were the source of the cDNA or gDNA that made up the material.

Per the authors' pipeline: Researchers report that nucleated cell counts were estimated from reference gene primer amplification. Generated by immunoSEQ multiplex PCR, the TCRdb table keeps only in-frame clones and is missing some. For V, J and clone size, that table is used; D and trimming come from the DNA. The table shows approximately 22,000 clones, with about 91% occurring only once. Sequencing was carried out using peripheral blood. This TCR was sampled from a man in his 70s with active COVID-19.

The CDR3 region has the DNA TGCGCCAGCAGCAGTAGGAGAGAAAGCACAGATACGCAGTATTTT. This gives the protein CASSSRRESTDTQYF. This chain connects TRBV4-1 to TRBJ2-3; D not resolved. This CDR3 is 15 amino acids long. Germline assignment: CDR1 MGHRA and CDR2 YSYEKL. V was trimmed by 5 bases and J by 0 bases, leaving 12 bases between them.